A single sample gave rise to the 11 T cell receptor beta chains below, sequenced in a study of cytomegalovirus exposure and HLA in healthy donors. The PCR had 60 Vbeta and 13 Jbeta primers. The repertoire was sequenced with immunoSEQ multiplex PCR; TCRdb's copy has only in-frame clones and lacks some. The sample gives around 100,000 clones, 75% of which show up once; 10% is in the top ten. Sequencing input: PBMCs. The receptors here all came from a man aged 45-65 years in good health and CMV-seronegative.

This clone has only a few counts. CDR3 region: CASSSLAGDGETQYF. The CDR3 DNA reads as TGTGCCAGCAGCTCCCTAGCGGGGGACGGAGAGACCCAGTACTTC. The V and J genes are TRBV5-8 and TRBJ2-5; TRBD2 agrees at 10 bases. V shed 3 bases and J 4 bases; nucleotides not matched to a gene: 6. Germline CDR1 reads SGHTS; CDR2 reads YDEGEE. The CDR3 spans 15 residues.

V gene TRBV6-1 combines with J gene TRBJ1-3; D unresolved. V lost 1 base and J lost 0, with 10 bases in between. The CDR3 has 16 amino acids. Looked up from germline, CDR1 is MNHNS and CDR2 is SASEGT. The CDR3 nucleotides read TGTGCCAGCAGTGAAGGTGGCTTTTTCTCTGGAAACACCATATATTTT. Protein sequence: CASSEGGFFSGNTIYF.

J is TRBJ2-3 and V is TRBV10-3; 14 bases agree with TRBD2. Germline-derived CDR1 and CDR2 are ENHRY and SYGVKD. Trimming cost V 5 bases and J 6 bases; bases outside gene matches: 7. The CDR3 covers 16 residues. This chain's CDR3 is CAISRVGLAGADTQYF. CDR3 sequence (DNA): TGTGCCATCAGTCGGGTGGGACTAGCGGGAGCGGATACGCAGTATTTT.

The rearrangement joins TRBV6-5 to TRBJ1-5; 12 nucleotides line up with TRBD1. Germline CDR1 and CDR2: MNHEY and SVGAGI. Unmatched junction bases numbered 5, after V lost 4 bases and J lost 4 bases. The CDR3 runs to 16 residues. Here the CDR3 reads CASSSGQGAVNQPQHF. CDR3 bases: TGTGCCAGCAGTTCGGGACAGGGGGCCGTGAATCAGCCCCAGCATTTT.

For the CDR3, the DNA is TGTGCCAGCAGTGAAGGACTCAACTACGAGCAGTACTTC. Translated: CASSEGLNYEQYF. The chain couples TRBV6-1 to TRBJ2-7, with D unresolved. The germline V gene encodes CDR1 MNHNS and CDR2 SASEGT. The germline V and J ends were trimmed by 1 base and 3 bases, with 7 bases remaining between them. CDR3 size: 13 residues.

The rearrangement uses TRBV7-3 and TRBJ2-2; TRBD1 agrees at 7 bases. The CDR3 totals 15 residues. Germline values: CDR1 SGHTA, CDR2 FQGTGA. J gave up 1 base and V 6 bases, and 5 bases lay outside the gene matches. CDR3 coding DNA: TGTGCCAGCAGTCCACAGGGGTTGAACACCGGGGAGCTGTTTTTT. Translating gives CASSPQGLNTGELFF.

The J gene is TRBJ2-3, the V gene TRBV6-6; TRBD2 agrees at 8 bases. Per germline, CDR1 MNHNY and CDR2 SVGAGI (reference sequence). Trimming cost V 7 bases and J 2 bases; bases outside gene matches: 11. The CDR3 covers 16 residues. The CDR3 DNA is TGTGCCAGCATGACCTTAGCGGGGAGCCCCACAGATACGCAGTATTTT. It specifies CASMTLAGSPTDTQYF.

The V gene is TRBV9, the J gene TRBJ1-5; 8 nucleotides align to TRBD1. Losses at the gene ends were 3 bases for V and 7 bases for J; bases not matched to a gene: 3. The germline gives CDR1 SGDLS, CDR2 YYNGEE. The CDR3 loop spans 13 amino acids. CDR3 protein: CASSAQGEQPQHF. CDR3 bases: TGTGCCAGCAGCGCACAGGGGGAACAGCCCCAGCATTTT. Using reference TRBV9 and TRBJ1-5 for the parts outside the CDR3, the full variable domain is DSGVTQTPKHLITATGQRVTLRCSPRSGDLSVYWYQQSLDQGLQFLIQYYNGEERAKGNILERFSAQQFPDLHSELNLSSLELGDSALYFCASSAQGEQPQHFGDGTRLSIL.

The chain recombines TRBV7-3 with TRBJ1-1; 9 nucleotides agree with TRBD1. The CDR3 runs to 15 residues. Germline CDR1 is SGHTA and CDR2 is FQGTGA. The V and J ends lost 5 bases and 2 bases, in that order; junction bases with no gene match: 6. The CDR3 bases are TGTGCCAGCAGCCGCTCGACAGGGGGTAACACTGAAGCTTTCTTT. Translated: CASSRSTGGNTEAFF.

This clone showed up just once. The chain couples TRBV29-1 to TRBJ2-7; 14 nucleotides match TRBD2. The length of the CDR3 is 13 residues. Germline CDR1 SQVTM, CDR2 ANQGSEA. V lost 6 bases and J lost 7; bases outside the gene matches: 5. DNA for the CDR3: TGCAGCGTGGGCGGGACTAGCGGGAGTGAGCAGTACTTC. Translating it yields CSVGGTSGSEQYF.

A single count supports this clone. This rearrangement joins TRBV27 to TRBJ1-6; 7 nucleotides align to TRBD1. The CDR3 is made up of 14 amino acids. V shed 6 bases and J 8 bases; nucleotides not matched to a gene: 7. Looked up from germline, CDR1 is MNHEY and CDR2 is SMNVEV (reference sequence). The DNA for the CDR3 is TGTGCCAGCAGCTTTGGACAGGCGCATTCACCCCTCCACTTT. Its protein product is CASSFGQAHSPLHF.